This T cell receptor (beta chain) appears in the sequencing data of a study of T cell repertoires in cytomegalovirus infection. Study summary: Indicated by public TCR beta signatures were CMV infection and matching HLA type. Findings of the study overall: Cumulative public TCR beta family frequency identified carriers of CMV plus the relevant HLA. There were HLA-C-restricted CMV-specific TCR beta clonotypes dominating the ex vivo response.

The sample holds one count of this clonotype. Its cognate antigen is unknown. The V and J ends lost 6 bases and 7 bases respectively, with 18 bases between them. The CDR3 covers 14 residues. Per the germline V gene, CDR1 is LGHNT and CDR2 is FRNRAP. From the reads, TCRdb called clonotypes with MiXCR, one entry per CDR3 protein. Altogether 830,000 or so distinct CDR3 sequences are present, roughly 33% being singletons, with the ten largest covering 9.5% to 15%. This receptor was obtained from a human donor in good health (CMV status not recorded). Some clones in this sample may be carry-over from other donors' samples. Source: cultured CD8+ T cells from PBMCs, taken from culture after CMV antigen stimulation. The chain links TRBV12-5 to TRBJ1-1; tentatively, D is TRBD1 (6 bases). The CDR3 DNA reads TGTGCTAGTGGGCTGGGGGGGGGCAGGGGTGAAGCTTTCTTT. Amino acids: CASGLGGGRGEAFF.